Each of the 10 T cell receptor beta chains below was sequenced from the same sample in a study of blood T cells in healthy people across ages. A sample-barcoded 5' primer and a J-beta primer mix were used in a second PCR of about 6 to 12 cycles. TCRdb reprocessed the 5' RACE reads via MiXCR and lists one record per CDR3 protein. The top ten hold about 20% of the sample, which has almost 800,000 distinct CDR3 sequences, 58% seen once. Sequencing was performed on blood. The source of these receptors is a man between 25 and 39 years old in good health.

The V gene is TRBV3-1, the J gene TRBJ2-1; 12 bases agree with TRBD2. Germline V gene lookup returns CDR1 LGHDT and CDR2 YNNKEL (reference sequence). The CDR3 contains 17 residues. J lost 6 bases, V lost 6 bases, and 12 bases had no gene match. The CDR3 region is CASRNGGLAGYSNEQFF. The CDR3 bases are TGTGCCAGCAGGAACGGTGGACTAGCGGGGTACAGCAATGAGCAGTTCTTC.

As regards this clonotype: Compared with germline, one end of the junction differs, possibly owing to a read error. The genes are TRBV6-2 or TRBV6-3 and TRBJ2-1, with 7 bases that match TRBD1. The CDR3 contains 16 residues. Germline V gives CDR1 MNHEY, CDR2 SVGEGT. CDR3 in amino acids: CASSDTGARVYDEQFF. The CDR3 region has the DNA TGTGCCAGCAGCGATACAGGGGCGCGGGTCTACGATGAGCAGTTCTTC.

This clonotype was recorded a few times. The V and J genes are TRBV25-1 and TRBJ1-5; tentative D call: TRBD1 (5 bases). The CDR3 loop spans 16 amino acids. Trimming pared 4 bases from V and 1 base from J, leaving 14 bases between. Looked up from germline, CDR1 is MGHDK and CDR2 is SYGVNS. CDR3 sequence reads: CASSGGGIGSNQPQHF. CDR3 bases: TGTGCCAGCAGTGGTGGGGGGATTGGGAGCAATCAGCCCCAGCATTTT.

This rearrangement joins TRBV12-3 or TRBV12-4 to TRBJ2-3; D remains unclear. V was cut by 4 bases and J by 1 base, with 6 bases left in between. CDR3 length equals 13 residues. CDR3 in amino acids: CASSSWGTDTQYF. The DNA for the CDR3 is TGTGCCAGCAGTTCGTGGGGCACAGATACGCAGTATTTT.

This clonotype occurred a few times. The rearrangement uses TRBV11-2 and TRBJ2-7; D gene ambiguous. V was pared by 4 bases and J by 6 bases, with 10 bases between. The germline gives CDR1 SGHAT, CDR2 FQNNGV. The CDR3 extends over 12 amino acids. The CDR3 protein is CASSSNLGEQYF. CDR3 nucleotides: TGTGCCAGCAGCTCCAATCTTGGCGAGCAGTACTTC.

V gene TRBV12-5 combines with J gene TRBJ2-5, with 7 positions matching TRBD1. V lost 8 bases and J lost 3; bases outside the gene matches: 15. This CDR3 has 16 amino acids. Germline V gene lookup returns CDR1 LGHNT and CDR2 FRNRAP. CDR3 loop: CASTEGATSREETQYF. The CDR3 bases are TGTGCTAGTACCGAGGGGGCTACCTCACGGGAAGAGACCCAGTACTTC.

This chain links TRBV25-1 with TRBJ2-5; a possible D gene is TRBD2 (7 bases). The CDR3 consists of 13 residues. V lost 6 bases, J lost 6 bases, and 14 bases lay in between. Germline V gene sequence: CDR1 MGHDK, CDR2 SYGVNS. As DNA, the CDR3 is TGTGCCAGCAGCGACGGGGGGCGGAAGACCCAGTACTTC. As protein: CASSDGGRKTQYF.

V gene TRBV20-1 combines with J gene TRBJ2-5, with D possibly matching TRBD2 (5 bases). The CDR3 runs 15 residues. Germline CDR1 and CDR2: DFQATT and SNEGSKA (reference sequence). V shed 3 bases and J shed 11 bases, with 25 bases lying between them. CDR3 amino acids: CSAREKDGGYNEQYF. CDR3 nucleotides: TGCAGTGCTAGGGAAAAAGACGGAGGTTACAATGAGCAGTACTTC.

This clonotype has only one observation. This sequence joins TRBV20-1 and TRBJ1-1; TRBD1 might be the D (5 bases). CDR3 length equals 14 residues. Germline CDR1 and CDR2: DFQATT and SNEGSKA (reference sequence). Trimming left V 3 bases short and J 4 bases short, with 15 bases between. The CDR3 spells CSASEAQGATEAFF. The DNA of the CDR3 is TGCAGTGCTAGTGAGGCGCAAGGGGCCACTGAAGCTTTCTTT.

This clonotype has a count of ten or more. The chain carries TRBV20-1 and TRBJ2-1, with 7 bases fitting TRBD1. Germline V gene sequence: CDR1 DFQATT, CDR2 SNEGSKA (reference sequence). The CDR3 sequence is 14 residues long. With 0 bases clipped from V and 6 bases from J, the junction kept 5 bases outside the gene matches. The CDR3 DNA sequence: TGCAGTGCTAGAGATGGGACAGAATTCAATGAGCAGTTCTTC. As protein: CSARDGTEFNEQFF.